What follows are 2 T cell receptor beta chains derived from one specimen sequenced in a study of OX40 agonist ivuxolimab in advanced cancers. The library relied on the immunoSEQ multiplex PCR assay. The source is immuneACCESS, and TCRdb retained only in-frame sequences with V and J called. Part of the clones is not carried over; for the studies checked, unresolved V genes explain less than half of this, and the remainder is unexplained. A total of over 30,000 clones appear in this sample, over 80% of them only once. About 25% of the sample comes from the top ten. The sample consisted of CD4+ or CD8+ T cells sorted from blood, taken in a trial of the OX40 agonist ivuxolimab. The receptor set was obtained from an adult with an advanced solid tumor such as melanoma, head and neck, liver or kidney cancer.

V is TRBV4-1 and J is TRBJ2-1; D might be TRBD2 (7 bases). Deletions cut 4 bases from V and 8 bases from J, with 18 bases between. Germline assignment: CDR1 MGHRA and CDR2 YSYEKL. The CDR3 runs 15 residues. The CDR3 DNA follows: TGCGCCAGCAGCCCTAAGGGGGGGGCCTCTTATGAGCAGTTCTTC. Translating it yields CASSPKGGASYEQFF.

This clone came up a few times. CDR3 amino acids: CASSPSDSYEQYF. The CDR3 DNA reads as TGTGCCAGCTCACCCTCGGACTCCTACGAGCAGTACTTC. The genes are TRBV18 and TRBJ2-7; no clear D gene. The V gene lost 3 bases and the J gene lost 0 bases, with 6 bases spanning the gap. Germline values: CDR1 KGHSH, CDR2 LQKENI. There are 13 residues in the CDR3.